What follows are 15 T cell receptor beta chains derived from one specimen sequenced in a study of T-cell memory formation after mild COVID-19. TCRdb used MiXCR to reprocess the 5' RACE reads, holding one entry per CDR3 protein. This table holds around 340,000 distinct CDR3 sequences, 13% to 15% found once. Sequenced material: PBMCs or a T cell subset sorted from them (not recorded which). The source of these receptors is a man between 18 and 29 years old who had mild COVID-19 (a few samples of this study predate the infection). Cell type and time point are not known.

This clonotype was observed a few times. The V gene is TRBV6-2 or TRBV6-3, the J gene TRBJ2-7, with TRBD1 matching 7 bases. Unmatched junction bases numbered 5, after V lost 5 bases and J lost 1 base. CDR3 size: 14 residues. The V gene's germline CDR1 is MNHEY and CDR2 SVGEGT. CDR3 DNA sequence: TGTGCCAGCAGTCGGCCAGGGGGATCCTACGAGCAGTACGTC. Translating it yields CASSRPGGSYEQYV.

DNA for the CDR3: TGTGCCAGCAGCGGGGGTAGGTACACTGAAGCTTTCTTT. Amino acids: CASSGGRYTEAFF. The chain uses TRBV3-1 and TRBJ1-1; a weak D match, TRBD1 (5 bases). Germline CDR1 is LGHDT and CDR2 is YNNKEL (reference sequence). The CDR3 is 13 residues long. V lost 5 bases, J lost 3 bases, and 10 bases lay in between. Supplemented by reference TRBV3-1 and TRBJ1-1, the full variable domain reads DTAVSQTPKYLVTQMGNDKSIKCEQNLGHDTMYWYKQDSKKFLKIMFSYNNKELIINETVPNRFSPKSPDKAHLNLHINSLELGDSAVYFCASSGGRYTEAFFGQGTRLTVV.

The rearrangement uses TRBV6-2 or TRBV6-3 and TRBJ1-5, with D unresolved. The CDR3 extends over 15 amino acids. V lost 2 bases to trimming and J lost 4 bases, with 12 bases between them. CDR1 and CDR2 (germline): MNHEY, SVGEGT. CDR3 DNA: TGTGCCAGCAGTTACCCTAGTAGTAGGAATCAGCCCCAGCATTTT. This gives the protein CASSYPSSRNQPQHF.

This chain links TRBV7-2 with TRBJ2-5; 11 nucleotides match TRBD2. Germline V lookup: CDR1 SGHTA, CDR2 FQGNSA. The junction had 4 bases not matched to a gene; V was cut back by 4 bases and J by 6 bases. The CDR3 length is 14 residues. The CDR3 DNA is TGTGCCAGCAGCTCCGGGACTAGCGGAAAGACCCAGTACTTC. This codes for CASSSGTSGKTQYF.

This chain links TRBV12-3 or TRBV12-4 with TRBJ2-7; D is possibly TRBD1 (6 bases). With 2 bases removed from V and 7 bases from J, the gap between germline ends came to 12 bases. The CDR3 contains 13 residues. DNA of the CDR3: TGTGCCAGCAGTTTAAGGGATAGGGGGGAGCAGTACTTC. As protein: CASSLRDRGEQYF.

The chain carries TRBV6-6 and TRBJ1-5; a possible D gene is TRBD1 (6 bases). CDR1 and CDR2 (germline): MNHNY, SVGAGI (reference sequence). The CDR3 runs to 12 residues. Trimming took off 8 bases at V and 14 bases at J, with 19 bases between the two ends. This chain's CDR3 is CASGRRGGGEHF. DNA of the CDR3: TGTGCCAGCGGTCGCCGAGGGGGAGGAGAGCATTTT.

In this sample, this clonotype turned up a few times. The CDR3: CSVERGEGYNEQFF. CDR3 DNA: TGCAGCGTTGAACGCGGGGAGGGATACAATGAGCAGTTCTTC. The rearrangement uses TRBV29-1 and TRBJ2-1; 7 bases align to TRBD2. With 2 bases clipped from V and 4 bases from J, the junction kept 5 bases outside the gene matches. Germline V CDR1 and CDR2: SQVTM, ANQGSEA. The CDR3 is made up of 14 amino acids.

J is TRBJ1-5 and V is TRBV4-1; no definite D call. V was trimmed by 1 base and J by 5 bases, leaving 18 bases between them. The CDR3 loop spans 17 amino acids. The V gene's germline CDR1 is MGHRA and CDR2 YSYEKL. The CDR3 DNA is TGCGCCAGCAGCCAAGTCTTCTTCTGGGAAAGGGATCAGCCCCAGCATTTT. Protein: CASSQVFFWERDQPQHF.

As for this clonotype: Given the absence of the conserved phenylalanine or tryptophan at the CDR3 end, a read error is likely. The DNA is omitted, as the CDR3 cannot be located on it reliably, and the CDR3 follows TCRdb's listing. V and J are TRBV6-5 and TRBJ2-7; TRBD1 is the table's D call, not checked against the DNA. From germline, CDR1 is MNHEY and CDR2 SVGAGI. Inclusive of both ends, the CDR3 amounts to 12 amino acids. The CDR3 is CASSRHGTGLDS.

This clonotype was counted at least ten times. This chain uses TRBV24-1 with TRBJ2-1; 11 bases map to TRBD1. The CDR3 consists of 15 residues. The J segment lost 6 bases and the V segment lost 3 bases, leaving 3 bases of the junction unmatched. Germline-derived CDR1 and CDR2 are KGHDR and SFDVKD. The DNA for the CDR3 is TGTGCCACCAGTGATCCGGGGACAGGGGGCAATGAGCAGTTCTTC. Its protein product is CATSDPGTGGNEQFF.

V and J are TRBV24-1 and TRBJ2-3; TRBD1 matches 9 bases. Germline-derived CDR1 and CDR2 are KGHDR and SFDVKD. V was clipped by 2 bases and J by 3 bases; unmatched bases: 2. The CDR3 contains 15 residues. The CDR3 region has the DNA TGTGCCACCAGTGATTGGGACAGGGCGACAGATACGCAGTATTTT. This codes for CATSDWDRATDTQYF.

There are many counts of this clonotype. The CDR3 reads CASSLLGGMNTEAFF. CDR3 DNA sequence: TGCGCCAGCAGCTTGCTCGGGGGAATGAACACTGAAGCTTTCTTT. J is TRBJ1-1 and V is TRBV5-1; D may be TRBD1 (5 bases). Between the trimmed V and J ends, which lost 1 base and 0 bases, there was a span of 10 bases. The CDR3 totals 15 residues. The germline gives CDR1 SGHRS, CDR2 YFSETQ. Combining the CDR3 with reference TRBV5-1 and TRBJ1-1 gives the whole variable domain KAGVTQTPRYLIKTRGQQVTLSCSPISGHRSVSWYQQTPGQGLQFLFEYFSETQRNKGNFPGRFSGRQFSNSRSEMNVSTLELGDSALYLCASSLLGGMNTEAFFGQGTRLTVV.

The chain is built from TRBV7-2 and TRBJ2-1; TRBD1 aligns across 8 bases. There are 17 residues in the CDR3. Looked up from germline, CDR1 is SGHTA and CDR2 is FQGNSA. J was trimmed by 2 bases and V by 1 base; bases with no gene match: 7. Here the CDR3 DNA reads TGTGCCAGCAGCTTAGGATTAGGGACAGGAGCCTACAATGAGCAGTTCTTC. It translates to CASSLGLGTGAYNEQFF.

The V and J genes are TRBV6-5 and TRBJ1-2; no clear D gene. Trimming took 4 bases from V and 8 from J, leaving 11 bases between them. Germline V gene data show CDR1 as MNHEY and CDR2 as SVGAGI. The CDR3 covers 12 residues. CDR3 loop: CASSSRVFGYTF. For the CDR3, the DNA is TGTGCCAGCAGTTCTAGGGTATTCGGCTACACCTTC.

The chain employs TRBV7-8 and TRBJ2-5; D is undetermined. V lost 5 bases, J lost 2 bases, and 15 bases lay in between. The germline gives CDR1 SGHVS, CDR2 FQNEAQ. The CDR3 covers 15 residues. CDR3 protein: CASSVDRNIQETQYF. Written as DNA, the CDR3 is TGTGCCAGCAGCGTGGATCGAAATATACAAGAGACCCAGTACTTC. Combining the CDR3 with reference TRBV7-8 and TRBJ2-5 gives the whole variable domain GAGVSQSPRYKVAKRGQDVALRCDPISGHVSLFWYQQALGQGPEFLTYFQNEAQLDKSGLPSDRFFAERPEGSVSTLKIQRTQQEDSAVYLCASSVDRNIQETQYFGPGTRLLVL.